This entry lists 30 T cell receptor beta chains sequenced from one sample in a study of blood T cell repertoires in COVID-19. Sequencing used immunoSEQ multiplex PCR; TCRdb keeps in-frame clones, though not all of them. The data hold 330,000 or so clones, with 75% to 90% observed a single time. Sequenced input: PBMCs or T cells enriched from blood (not recorded which). The source of these receptors is a man aged 30 to 45 who had recovered from COVID-19.

The gene calls are TRBV11-3 and TRBJ2-2; TRBD1 matches 7 bases. The V gene end was trimmed by 5 bases and the J gene end by 1 base; junction bases not matched to a gene: 4. CDR1 is SGHNT and CDR2 is YENEEA in the germline V gene. This CDR3 is 15 amino acids long. The CDR3 region has the DNA TGTGCCAGCAGCCGAGGGACAGAGAACACCGGGGAGCTGTTTTTT. It is translated as CASSRGTENTGELFF.

CDR3 in amino acids: CASSRDRGRETQYF. The CDR3 DNA sequence: TGTGCCAGCAGCAGGGACAGGGGTCGAGAGACCCAGTACTTC. V is TRBV21-1 and J is TRBJ2-5; TRBD1, the table's D call, lacks a check against the DNA. TRBV21-1 constitutes a pseudogene. The CDR3 has 14 amino acids.

The chain couples TRBV5-1 to TRBJ2-7; 7 nucleotides line up with TRBD1. The CDR3 length is 14 residues. Germline loops: CDR1 SGHRS, CDR2 YFSETQ. V shed 4 bases, J shed 0 bases, and the junction held 4 bases outside the gene matches. This chain's CDR3 is CASSPGDSSYEQYF. For the CDR3, the DNA is TGCGCCAGCAGCCCAGGGGACAGCTCCTACGAGCAGTACTTC.

Concerning this clone: Within the sample, other DNA sequences also encode this same CDR3. V and J are TRBV27 and TRBJ2-7, with 11 positions matching TRBD1. Germline lookup yields CDR1 MNHEY and CDR2 SMNVEV (reference sequence). The CDR3 loop spans 15 amino acids. V lost 3 bases, J lost 2 bases, and 3 bases stayed unmatched. The CDR3: CASSLLGQGAYEQYF. CDR3 in DNA: TGTGCCAGCAGTTTGTTGGGACAGGGGGCCTACGAGCAGTACTTC.

In this sample, this clone turned up once. V gene TRBV6-1 combines with J gene TRBJ1-4; TRBD1 aligns across 9 bases. V lost 3 bases to trimming and J lost 8 bases; unmatched junction nucleotides: 7. Germline V CDR1 and CDR2: MNHNS, SASEGT. The CDR3 runs to 15 residues. The CDR3, as DNA: TGTGCCAGCAGTGACACAGGGGGCGCAGGGGAAAAACTGTTTTTT. Residues: CASSDTGGAGEKLFF.

The V call is TRBV5-1, the J call TRBJ1-4; weak D call: TRBD1 (6 bases). Per the germline V gene, CDR1 is SGHRS and CDR2 is YFSETQ. With 4 bases removed from V and 6 bases from J, the gap between germline ends came to 16 bases. The CDR3 runs to 15 residues. The CDR3 loop is CASSEQGYEDEKLFF. The CDR3 nucleotides are TGCGCCAGCAGCGAACAGGGATATGAGGATGAAAAACTGTTTTTT.

The gene calls are TRBV2 and TRBJ1-2, with 8 positions matching TRBD1. CDR1 is SNHLY, CDR2 FYNNEI, per germline. The J segment lost 5 bases and the V segment lost 3 bases, leaving 5 bases of the junction unmatched. This CDR3 spans 14 amino acids. The CDR3 sequence is CASSDRDRSYGYTF. Written as DNA, the CDR3 is TGTGCCAGCAGTGACAGGGACAGGTCTTATGGCTACACCTTC.

This chain links TRBV20-1 with TRBJ2-3; D unclear. CDR1 is DFQATT and CDR2 is SNEGSKA in the germline V gene (reference sequence). The V end lost 0 bases, the J end lost 14 bases, and 12 bases lay between the germline ends. This CDR3 is built from 11 residues. The CDR3 sequence is CSARDWLVSYF. The CDR3 nucleotides are TGCAGTGCTAGAGACTGGCTAGTGTCGTATTTT.

This clone has a handful of counts. J is TRBJ1-6 and V is TRBV5-1, with a possible D match to TRBD1 (5 bases). Trimming shortened V by 3 bases and J by 0 bases, and 10 bases separated the two germline ends. The CDR3 is 16 amino acids. Germline V CDR1 and CDR2: SGHRS, YFSETQ. CDR3 sequence reads: CASSWGSRSYNSPLHF. Here the CDR3 DNA reads TGCGCCAGCAGCTGGGGCAGCCGCTCCTATAATTCACCCCTCCACTTT. The full variable domain, with the rest looked up from reference TRBV5-1 and TRBJ1-6, is KAGVTQTPRYLIKTRGQQVTLSCSPISGHRSVSWYQQTPGQGLQFLFEYFSETQRNKGNFPGRFSGRQFSNSRSEMNVSTLELGDSALYLCASSWGSRSYNSPLHFGNGTRLTVT.

This chain links TRBV10-3 with TRBJ1-6; D may be TRBD1 (6 bases). The V and J ends lost 6 bases and 5 bases respectively, with 14 bases between them. The germline CDR1 and CDR2 sequences are ENHRY and SYGVKD. The CDR3 runs to 15 residues. Written as DNA, the CDR3 is TGTGCCATCAGGTCACAGGGCGCTGATAATTCACCCCTCCACTTT. Residues: CAIRSQGADNSPLHF.

The chain links TRBV29-1 to TRBJ1-5; 8 bases are a match to TRBD1. V gave up 5 bases and J gave up 2 bases; unmatched junction bases: 8. There are 15 residues in the CDR3. Germline CDR1 is SQVTM and CDR2 is ANQGSEA. In DNA form, the CDR3 reads TGCAGCGTTCGATTGCTACAGGGGGGCAATCAGCCCCAGCATTTT. As protein: CSVRLLQGGNQPQHF.

This clone was seen a handful of times. This chain joins TRBV14 and TRBJ1-2, with TRBD1 matching over 7 bases. Germline V gene sequence: CDR1 SGHDN, CDR2 FVKESK. The CDR3 is 14 residues long. The V gene end was trimmed by 5 bases and the J gene end by 4 bases; junction bases not matched to a gene: 7. CDR3 coding DNA: TGTGCCAGCAGCGCGACAGGGCTCGGCTATGGCTACACCTTC. This translates into CASSATGLGYGYTF. Combining the CDR3 with reference TRBV14 and TRBJ1-2 gives the whole variable domain EAGVTQFPSHSVIEKGQTVTLRCDPISGHDNLYWYRRVMGKEIKFLLHFVKESKQDESGMPNNRFLAERTGGTYSTLKVQPAELEDSGVYFCASSATGLGYGYTFGSGTRLTVV.

Only one count was recorded for this clone. This chain connects TRBV11-2 to TRBJ2-7; 9 bases fit TRBD2. In germline, CDR1 is SGHAT, CDR2 FQNNGV. The trim removed 5 bases at V and 2 bases at J, leaving 7 bases unmatched. CDR3 size: 15 residues. The CDR3 DNA is TGTGCCAGCAGCCCAAGACTAGCGGAAACCTACGAGCAGTACTTC. This codes for CASSPRLAETYEQYF.

The rearrangement joins TRBV3-1 (or the pseudogene TRBV3-2) to TRBJ2-2; 8 bases are a match to TRBD2. There are 16 residues in the CDR3. J gave up 4 bases and V 3 bases, and 7 bases lay outside the gene matches. CDR1 and CDR2 (germline): LGHDT, YNNKEL (reference sequence). The CDR3 DNA reads as TGTGCCAGCAGCCACCGTCCGGGGGGGGCCACCGGGGAGCTGTTTTTT. Amino acid sequence: CASSHRPGGATGELFF.

The chain employs TRBV28 and TRBJ1-1; 7 bases are a match to TRBD1. The junction had 4 bases not matched to a gene; V was cut back by 9 bases and J by 0 bases. The CDR3 runs 13 residues. From germline, CDR1 is MDHEN and CDR2 SYDVKM. In DNA, the CDR3 is TGTGCCAGTGTACAGGGGTTGAACACTGAAGCTTTCTTT. It encodes CASVQGLNTEAFF. The complete variable domain, with remaining parts taken from reference TRBV28 and TRBJ1-1, reads DVKVTQSSRYLVKRTGEKVFLECVQDMDHENMFWYRQDPGLGLRLIYFSYDVKMKEKGDIPEGYSVSREKKERFSLILESASTNQTSMYLCASVQGLNTEAFFGQGTRLTVV.

This clone was counted between two and nine times. The chain uses TRBV15 and TRBJ1-5, with unresolved D. The CDR3 is 20 amino acids. Trimming stripped 0 bases from V and 1 base from J, with 22 bases between. Germline V gene sequence: CDR1 LNHNV, CDR2 YYDKDF (reference sequence). Here the CDR3 DNA reads TGTGCCACCAGCAGAGATTGGTGGTCCATGGAGAGGCAGAGCAATCAGCCCCAGCATTTT. Translating it yields CATSRDWWSMERQSNQPQHF.

This chain joins TRBV24-1 and TRBJ2-2; 11 nucleotides agree with TRBD2. The V segment lost 1 base and the J segment 11 bases; nucleotides outside the gene matches: 11. The length of the CDR3 is 17 residues. Germline V gives CDR1 KGHDR, CDR2 SFDVKD. The CDR3 sequence: CATSDFGLAGNLGELFF. The DNA of the CDR3 is TGTGCCACCAGTGATTTCGGACTAGCGGGTAACCTGGGAGAGCTGTTTTTT.

This clone was found once. The chain links TRBV29-1 to TRBJ1-4; D might be TRBD1 (5 bases). Germline CDR1 is SQVTM and CDR2 is ANQGSEA. The CDR3 has 13 residues. The CDR3 DNA reads TGCGCTGCAAGACAGTCGGCTAATGAAAAACTGTTTTTT. This gives the protein CAARQSANEKLFF.

This sequence joins TRBV9 and TRBJ1-5; the D is unclear. Germline V CDR1 and CDR2: SGDLS, YYNGEE. This CDR3 is 14 amino acids long. Between the trimmed V and J ends, which lost 3 bases and 0 bases, there was a span of 7 bases. This CDR3 reads CASSDGDSNQPQHF. The CDR3, as DNA: TGTGCCAGCAGCGACGGGGATAGCAATCAGCCCCAGCATTTT. Variable domain in full (rest from reference TRBV9 and TRBJ1-5): DSGVTQTPKHLITATGQRVTLRCSPRSGDLSVYWYQQSLDQGLQFLIQYYNGEERAKGNILERFSAQQFPDLHSELNLSSLELGDSALYFCASSDGDSNQPQHFGDGTRLSIL.

This clone was detected a few times. V and J are TRBV2 and TRBJ2-7; TRBD2 matches 7 bases. This CDR3 has 16 residues. Germline CDR1 is SNHLY and CDR2 is FYNNEI. J lost 0 bases, V lost 2 bases, and 7 bases had no gene match. CDR3 sequence (DNA): TGTGCCAGCAGTGAATGGGCGGGGGACTTCTCCTACGAGCAGTACTTC. The encoded protein is CASSEWAGDFSYEQYF.

The chain couples TRBV27 to TRBJ2-2; 7 nucleotides agree with TRBD2. The CDR3 is 15 residues long. Trimming at V came to 4 bases and at J to 7 bases, leaving 9 bases not matched to a gene. Per germline, CDR1 MNHEY and CDR2 SMNVEV (reference sequence). The CDR3 DNA reads as TGTGCCAGCAGTTCCATCGGGACTACTAGCGGGGAGCTGTTTTTT. Amino acid sequence: CASSSIGTTSGELFF.

The rearrangement uses TRBV14 and TRBJ1-2; D gene unclear. Germline CDR1 SGHDN, CDR2 FVKESK. This CDR3 is 13 amino acids long. Trimming stripped 4 bases from V and 1 base from J, with 7 bases between. The CDR3 loop is CASSPQINYGYTF. The CDR3 DNA is TGTGCCAGCAGCCCGCAGATTAACTATGGCTACACCTTC.

This clone was seen more than once but under ten times. As DNA, the CDR3 is TGTGCCAGCAGTGGACAGGGGGTACAAGATACGCAGTATTTT. It encodes CASSGQGVQDTQYF. This chain uses TRBV6-4 with TRBJ2-3; 9 bases agree with TRBD1. The ends lost 4 bases at V and 5 bases at J; junction bases unmatched: 4. The CDR3 loop spans 14 amino acids. Germline V gene data show CDR1 as MRHNA and CDR2 as SNTAGT.

This chain uses TRBV27 with TRBJ2-7; D possibly corresponds to TRBD1 (5 bases). Germline CDR1 reads MNHEY; CDR2 reads SMNVEV (reference sequence). The CDR3 spans 18 residues. V lost 5 bases and J lost 2, with 25 bases in between. CDR3 bases: TGTGCCAGCAGTGCGACGATTCCCGGACATTTCTTCGCCTACGAGCAGTACTTC. This encodes CASSATIPGHFFAYEQYF.

This rearrangement joins TRBV19 to TRBJ2-5; weak D call: TRBD2 (5 bases). V lost 3 bases, J lost 4 bases, and 15 bases lay in between. Germline values: CDR1 LNHDA, CDR2 SQIVND (reference sequence). The CDR3 contains 15 residues. CDR3 nucleotides: TGTGCCAGTAGTATTTATGGCGGGTTTGGAGAGACCCAGTACTTC. This sequence encodes CASSIYGGFGETQYF.

The chain employs TRBV19 and TRBJ1-2, with 7 bases identical to TRBD1. The germline gives CDR1 LNHDA, CDR2 SQIVND (reference sequence). V lost 6 bases to trimming and J lost 0 bases; unmatched junction nucleotides: 7. The CDR3 runs 15 residues. In DNA form, the CDR3 reads TGTGCCAGTAGCCGGACAGGAGATTCTAACTATGGCTACACCTTC. This translates into CASSRTGDSNYGYTF.

This rearrangement joins TRBV5-1 to TRBJ1-4; D perhaps matches TRBD1 (6 bases). The CDR3 length is 14 residues. Deletions cut 3 bases from V and 6 bases from J, with 12 bases between. Germline V CDR1 and CDR2: SGHRS, YFSETQ. CDR3 in amino acids: CASSSQGRDEKLFF. The CDR3 bases are TGCGCCAGCAGCTCTCAGGGGCGAGATGAAAAACTGTTTTTT.

This chain uses TRBV6-5 with TRBJ1-5, with a possible D match to TRBD1 (5 bases). Germline V gene sequence: CDR1 MNHEY, CDR2 SVGAGI. Trimming removed 5 bases at V and 2 bases at J, with 10 bases between. The CDR3 extends over 14 amino acids. CDR3 sequence: CASSRGYGNQPQHF. DNA of the CDR3: TGTGCCAGCAGTAGGGGTTATGGCAATCAGCCCCAGCATTTT.

The rearrangement joins TRBV9 to TRBJ2-7; 10 positions agree with TRBD1. CDR3 length: 17 amino acids. J lost 5 bases, V lost 3 bases, and 14 bases had no gene match. Per germline, CDR1 SGDLS and CDR2 YYNGEE. The CDR3: CASSDPRRGQGSHEQYF. The CDR3, as DNA: TGTGCCAGCAGCGACCCCCGGAGGGGACAGGGGTCCCACGAGCAGTACTTC.

The count of this clone is one. The chain joins TRBV7-2 to TRBJ2-3; a possible D gene is TRBD1 (6 bases). V dropped 1 base and J dropped 5 bases, with 16 bases sitting between them. In germline, CDR1 is SGHTA, CDR2 FQGNSA. This CDR3 spans 16 amino acids. CDR3 region: CASSLDRVLAGDTQYF. The CDR3 region has the DNA TGTGCCAGCAGCTTAGACAGGGTGCTAGCTGGAGATACGCAGTATTTT.